This T cell receptor (beta chain) came from a study of shared clonotypes between healthy human individuals. Sequenced by immunoSEQ multiplex PCR; TCRdb stores in-frame clones only, minus some. The sample holds a few million clones, approximately 95% seen once. The ends were cut back, 6 bases at V and 4 bases at J, with 9 bases in the middle. The CDR3 length is 12 residues. CDR1 ENHRY and CDR2 SYGVKD come from the germline V gene. This clonotype was sampled from a man younger than 35 in good health. Some clones in this sample may be carry-over from other donors' samples. The chain recombines TRBV10-3 with TRBJ2-5; D unclear. Sequencing input: naive CD4+ T cells from PBMCs. Subset: CD45RA+ positively selected. The CDR3: CAIRSEPETQYF. CDR3 DNA sequence: TGTGCCATCAGAAGTGAGCCAGAGACCCAGTACTTC.